The TCR beta chain described here comes from a study of low-dose radiotherapy and immunotherapy resistance in tumors. Study overall: The drug cyclophosphamide was given into a vein at 200 mg/m2 every two weeks, one day before radiation and immunotherapy. With cycle 1 day 1 as the start, patients took oral aspirin 300 mg daily for four cycles.

Regarding time point: after trial treatment. The treatment here: LDRT plus nivolumab, ipilimumab, low-dose cyclophosphamide and aspirin (RACIN trial). The study gave donors nivolumab, ipilimumab, aspirin, low-dose cyclophosphamide and low-dose radiotherapy. This clonotype has ten or more counts. Primers targeting TRAV and TRBV primed first-strand cDNA, covering alpha and beta chains. The PCR that amplified TCRs ran for roughly 20 cycles, relying on a constant-region primer and a V-primer adapter. Amplification of isolated mRNA was accomplished via in vitro transcription. In TCRdb, the reads were re-called with MiXCR into one record per CDR3 protein. The sample has some 100,000 distinct CDR3 sequences; less than 25% are singletons. The CDR3 runs 14 residues. Trimming removed 3 bases at V and 7 bases at J, with 13 bases between.

The chain joins TRBV12-3 or TRBV12-4 to TRBJ2-1, with D possibly matching TRBD1 (6 bases). The sample consisted of PBMCs, taken after low-dose radiotherapy plus immunotherapy. This receptor was obtained from a male donor with prostate cancer. Here the CDR3 DNA reads TGTGCCAGCAGTTTTCTGGGGGCCGGGAATGAGCAGTTCTTC. It is translated as CASSFLGAGNEQFF.